These 13 T cell receptor beta chains came from one sample sequenced in a study of blood T cell repertoires in COVID-19. The data were produced by immunoSEQ multiplex PCR, yet TCRdb's version contains in-frame clones alone and is incomplete. This table has more than 95,000 clones, roughly 82% appearing once. Sequenced material: peripheral blood. Every receptor here comes from a human donor in a cohort sampled during active COVID-19.

This clone was observed at least ten times. The V and J genes are TRBV7-9 and TRBJ1-2, with 8 bases that match TRBD1. In germline, CDR1 is SEHNR, CDR2 FQNEAQ (reference sequence). This CDR3 is built from 13 residues. After removal of 2 bases from V and 7 bases from J, the junction contained 3 bases not matched to a gene. The CDR3 is CASSLQGAFGYTF. For the CDR3, the DNA is TGTGCCAGCAGCTTACAGGGGGCTTTTGGCTACACCTTC.

The V call is TRBV5-1, the J call TRBJ2-3, with TRBD2 identical over 12 bases. The germline CDR1 and CDR2 sequences are SGHRS and YFSETQ. V was pared by 4 bases and J by 1 base, with 4 bases of the junction left unmatched. The CDR3 is 16 amino acids. CDR3 sequence reads: CASSRTSGTRTDTQYF. CDR3 DNA sequence: TGCGCCAGCAGCAGGACTAGCGGGACTCGCACAGATACGCAGTATTTT.

The chain links TRBV6-5 to TRBJ1-1; tentatively, D is TRBD1 (6 bases). The CDR3 totals 12 residues. V was shortened by 8 bases and J by 10 bases, with 17 bases between the two germline ends. Germline V gene lookup returns CDR1 MNHEY and CDR2 SVGAGI. The CDR3 bases are TGTGCCAGCGGCCGCAATACAGGGCGAGCTTTCTTT. Translated, it gives CASGRNTGRAFF.

The V call is TRBV5-1, the J call TRBJ1-1; TRBD1 is a possible D gene (5 bases). Trimming took 6 bases from V and 0 from J, leaving 18 bases between them. This CDR3 is built from 16 residues. Germline V lookup: CDR1 SGHRS, CDR2 YFSETQ. The CDR3 DNA reads as TGCGCCAGCACTCCTTTGGGGGGAAACTTGAACACTGAAGCTTTCTTT. The encoded protein is CASTPLGGNLNTEAFF.

The DNA for the CDR3 is TGTGCCAGCAGCCTATCGACAGGGACCAATCAGCCCCAGCATTTT. Translated: CASSLSTGTNQPQHF. The V and J genes are TRBV6-6 and TRBJ1-5, with 7 bases lining up with TRBD1. The J segment lost 3 bases and the V segment lost 6 bases, leaving 8 bases of the junction unmatched. The V gene's germline CDR1 is MNHNY and CDR2 SVGAGI (reference sequence). This CDR3 spans 15 amino acids.

J is TRBJ2-3 and V is TRBV6-6; TRBD2 aligns across 13 bases. The CDR3 loop spans 17 amino acids. Germline trimming cut 5 bases from V and 1 base from J; bases unmatched to any gene: 6. CDR1 is MNHNY, CDR2 SVGAGI, per germline (reference sequence). CDR3 sequence reads: CASSQRLAGGGTDTQYF. For the CDR3, the DNA is TGTGCCAGCAGTCAACGACTAGCGGGGGGTGGCACAGATACGCAGTATTTT.

This clone occurred a few times. This sequence joins TRBV19 and TRBJ2-3; D might be TRBD2 (5 bases). There are 17 residues in the CDR3. Germline CDR1 and CDR2: LNHDA and SQIVND (reference sequence). Trimming shortened V by 2 bases and J by 2 bases, and 17 bases separated the two germline ends. The CDR3 nucleotides read TGTGCCAGTAGTATACCACGGGGTAAGGGTAACACAGATACGCAGTATTTT. It is translated as CASSIPRGKGNTDTQYF.

The chain recombines TRBV13 with TRBJ2-3; 9 positions agree with TRBD2. Germline CDR1 PRHDT, CDR2 FYEKMQ (reference sequence). With 5 bases clipped from V and 5 bases from J, the junction kept 8 bases outside the gene matches. CDR3 length equals 15 residues. CDR3 amino acids: CASSARVSGGDTQYF. DNA for the CDR3: TGTGCCAGCAGCGCCCGGGTTAGCGGGGGAGATACGCAGTATTTT.

The chain employs TRBV5-1 and TRBJ1-1, with TRBD1 matching 10 bases. Germline assignment: CDR1 SGHRS and CDR2 YFSETQ. This CDR3 region has 15 residues. The trim removed 4 bases at V and 5 bases at J, leaving 8 bases unmatched. This CDR3 reads CASSAIDRGQTEAFF. The CDR3 region has the DNA TGCGCCAGCAGCGCTATAGACAGGGGGCAGACTGAAGCTTTCTTT. Based on the CDR3 plus reference TRBV5-1 and TRBJ1-1, the full variable domain is KAGVTQTPRYLIKTRGQQVTLSCSPISGHRSVSWYQQTPGQGLQFLFEYFSETQRNKGNFPGRFSGRQFSNSRSEMNVSTLELGDSALYLCASSAIDRGQTEAFFGQGTRLTVV.

This clone was picked up a small number of times. The V and J genes are TRBV30 and TRBJ2-5, with D unresolved. V gave up 1 base and J gave up 13 bases, with 13 bases separating them. Germline V lookup: CDR1 GTSNPN, CDR2 SVGIG (reference sequence). The CDR3 has 11 residues. This CDR3 reads CAWSDLMLRYF. Here the CDR3 DNA reads TGTGCCTGGAGTGATTTGATGTTGAGGTACTTC.

This chain connects TRBV4-3 to TRBJ1-1; TRBD1 is a possible D gene (6 bases). CDR1 is LGHNA, CDR2 YSLEER, per germline. Trimming removed 6 bases at V and 1 base at J, with 9 bases between. CDR3 length: 13 amino acids. The CDR3 bases are TGCGCCAGCAGTCTGGACAGGAACACTGAAGCTTTCTTT. Translation gives CASSLDRNTEAFF.

This chain joins TRBV27 and TRBJ1-1, with a tentative D call TRBD1 (6 bases). Trimming took 4 bases from V and 2 from J, leaving 17 bases between them. Per the germline V gene, CDR1 is MNHEY and CDR2 is SMNVEV (reference sequence). The CDR3 extends over 16 amino acids. CDR3 sequence reads: CASSSQQGWGNTEAFF. The CDR3 DNA follows: TGTGCCAGCAGTTCCCAACAGGGTTGGGGAAACACTGAAGCTTTCTTT.

The V and J genes are TRBV5-1 and TRBJ2-7; D may be TRBD2 (5 bases). Germline loops: CDR1 SGHRS, CDR2 YFSETQ. Deletions cut 0 bases from V and 0 bases from J, with 7 bases between. The CDR3 loop spans 14 amino acids. CDR3 loop: CASSLALASYEQYF. The CDR3, as DNA: TGCGCCAGCAGCTTGGCCCTAGCCTCCTACGAGCAGTACTTC.